This TCR beta chain was captured by sequencing in a study of OX40 agonist ivuxolimab in advanced cancers. V lost 2 bases to trimming and J lost 2 bases, with 6 bases between them. The CDR3 runs 13 residues. Germline CDR1 is MDHEN and CDR2 is SYDVKM. Generated by immunoSEQ multiplex PCR, the TCRdb table keeps only in-frame clones and is missing some. The table has 75,000 to 100,000 clones, roughly 89% seen once. The TCR originated in an adult with an advanced solid tumor such as melanoma, head and neck, liver or kidney cancer. The sample was CD4+ or CD8+ T cells sorted from blood, taken in a trial of the OX40 agonist ivuxolimab. The V gene is TRBV28, the J gene TRBJ2-5; D remains ambiguous. CDR3 residues: CASSLTEQETQYF. The CDR3 DNA reads TGTGCCAGCAGTTTAACGGAACAAGAGACCCAGTACTTC.